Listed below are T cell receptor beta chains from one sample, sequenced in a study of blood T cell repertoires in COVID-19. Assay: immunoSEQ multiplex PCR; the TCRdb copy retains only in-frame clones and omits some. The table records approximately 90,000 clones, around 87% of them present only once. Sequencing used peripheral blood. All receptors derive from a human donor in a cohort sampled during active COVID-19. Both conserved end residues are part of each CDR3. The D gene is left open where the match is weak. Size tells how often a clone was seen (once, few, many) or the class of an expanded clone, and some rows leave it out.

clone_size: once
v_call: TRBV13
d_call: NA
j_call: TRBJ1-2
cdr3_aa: CASSLDRTYGYTF
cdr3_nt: TGTGCCAGCAGCTTAGACAGGACCTATGGCTACACCTTC

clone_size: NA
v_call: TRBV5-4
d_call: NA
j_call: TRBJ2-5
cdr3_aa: CASSLSGQETQYF
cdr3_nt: TGTGCCAGCAGCTTGTCGGGCCAAGAGACCCAGTACTTC

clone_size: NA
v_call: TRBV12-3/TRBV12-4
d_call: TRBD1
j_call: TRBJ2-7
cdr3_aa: CASSGTGGWEQYF
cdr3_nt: TGTGCCAGCAGTGGGACAGGGGGGTGGGAGCAGTACTTC

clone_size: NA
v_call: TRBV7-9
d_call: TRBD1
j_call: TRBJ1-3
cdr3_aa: CASSLAGTGAGGNTIYF
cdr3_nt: TGTGCCAGCAGCTTAGCCGGGACAGGGGCTGGAGGAAACACCATATATTTT

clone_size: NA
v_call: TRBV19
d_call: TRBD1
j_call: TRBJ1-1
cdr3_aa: CASSRGPTEAFF
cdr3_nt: TGTGCCAGCTCCAGGGGGCCCACTGAAGCTTTCTTT

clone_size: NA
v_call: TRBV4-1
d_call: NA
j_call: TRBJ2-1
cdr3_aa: CASSQDEYEQFF
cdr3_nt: TGCGCCAGCAGCCAAGATGAGTATGAGCAGTTCTTC

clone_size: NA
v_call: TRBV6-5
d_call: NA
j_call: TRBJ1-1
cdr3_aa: CASKDRGVNTEAFF
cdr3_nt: TGTGCCAGCAAGGACAGAGGGGTGAACACTGAAGCTTTCTTT

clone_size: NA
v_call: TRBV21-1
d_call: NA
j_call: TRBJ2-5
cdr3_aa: CASSKACVCEETQYF
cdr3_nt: TGTGCCAGCAGCAAAGCTTGCGTCTGTGAAGAGACCCAGTACTTC

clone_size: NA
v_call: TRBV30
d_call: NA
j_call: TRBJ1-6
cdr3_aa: CAWSVGRTNNSPLHF
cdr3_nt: TGTGCCTGGAGTGTAGGGCGGACAAATAATTCACCCCTCCACTTT

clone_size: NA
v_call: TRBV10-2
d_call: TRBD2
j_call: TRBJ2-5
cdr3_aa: CASSEGGSRETQYF
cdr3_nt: TGCGCCAGCAGTGAAGGCGGGAGTAGAGAGACCCAGTACTTC

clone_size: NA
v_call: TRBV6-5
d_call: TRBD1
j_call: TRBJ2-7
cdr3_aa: CASSAGTGWYEQYF
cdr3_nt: TGTGCCAGCAGCGCCGGGACAGGGTGGTACGAGCAGTACTTC

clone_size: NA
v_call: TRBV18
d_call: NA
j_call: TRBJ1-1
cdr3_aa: CASSPHREGTEAFF
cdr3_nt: TGTGCCAGCTCACCACACAGGGAGGGGACTGAAGCTTTCTTT

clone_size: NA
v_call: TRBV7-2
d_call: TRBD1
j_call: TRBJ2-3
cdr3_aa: CASSYYRGKGDTQYF
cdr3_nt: TGTGCCAGCAGCTACTACAGGGGAAAGGGAGATACGCAGTATTTT

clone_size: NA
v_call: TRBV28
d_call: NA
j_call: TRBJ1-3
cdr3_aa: CASRPGSGNTIYF
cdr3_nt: TGTGCCAGCAGACCAGGGTCAGGAAACACCATATATTTT

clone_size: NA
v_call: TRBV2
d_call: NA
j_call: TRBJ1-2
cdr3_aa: CASSALDTYGYTF
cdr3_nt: TGTGCCAGCAGTGCCCTTGACACTTATGGCTACACCTTC

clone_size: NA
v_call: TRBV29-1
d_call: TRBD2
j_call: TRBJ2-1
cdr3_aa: CSVSGLAGWGEQFF
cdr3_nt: TGCAGCGTCTCGGGACTAGCGGGGTGGGGGGAGCAGTTCTTC

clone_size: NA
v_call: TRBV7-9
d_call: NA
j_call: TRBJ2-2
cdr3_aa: CASSLRLNTGELFF
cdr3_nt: TGTGCCAGCAGCTTACGTCTTAACACCGGGGAGCTGTTTTTT

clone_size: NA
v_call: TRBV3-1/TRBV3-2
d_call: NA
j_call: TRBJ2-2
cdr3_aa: CASSRGLFSGELFF
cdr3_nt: TGTGCCAGCAGCCGCGGACTGTTCTCTGGGGAGCTGTTTTTT

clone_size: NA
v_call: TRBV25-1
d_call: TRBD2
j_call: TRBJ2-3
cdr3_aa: CASVGGGGTDTQYF
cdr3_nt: TGTGCCAGCGTAGGCGGCGGGGGAACAGATACGCAGTATTTT

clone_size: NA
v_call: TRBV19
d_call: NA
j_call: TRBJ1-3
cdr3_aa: CASRLDRTSGNTIYF
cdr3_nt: TGTGCCAGCCGCCTAGACAGGACTAGTGGAAACACCATATATTTT

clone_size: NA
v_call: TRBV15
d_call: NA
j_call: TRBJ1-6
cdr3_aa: CATSRLLNSPLHF
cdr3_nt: TGTGCCACCAGCAGACTCCTCAATTCACCCCTCCACTTT

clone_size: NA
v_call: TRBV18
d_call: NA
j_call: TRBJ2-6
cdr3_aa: CASSPRQIQGGANVLTF
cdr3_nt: TGTGCCAGCTCACCAAGACAGATTCAGGGAGGGGCCAACGTCCTGACTTTC

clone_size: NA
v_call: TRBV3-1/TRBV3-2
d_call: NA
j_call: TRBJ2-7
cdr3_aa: CASSQAAYEQYF
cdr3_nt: TGTGCCAGCAGCCAAGCGGCCTACGAGCAGTACTTC

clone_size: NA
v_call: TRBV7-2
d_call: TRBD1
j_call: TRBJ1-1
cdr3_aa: CASSSTGFRTEAFF
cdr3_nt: TGTGCCAGCAGTTCGACAGGGTTTAGGACTGAAGCTTTCTTT

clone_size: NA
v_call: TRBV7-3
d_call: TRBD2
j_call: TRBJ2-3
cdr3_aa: CASSDRGFSGGSTDTQYF
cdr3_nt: TGTGCCAGCAGCGATCGAGGGTTTAGCGGGGGAAGCACAGATACGCAGTATTTT

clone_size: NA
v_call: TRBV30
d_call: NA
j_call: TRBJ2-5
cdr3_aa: CAWSVQGVQYF
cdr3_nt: TGTGCCTGGAGTGTACAAGGAGTCCAGTACTTC

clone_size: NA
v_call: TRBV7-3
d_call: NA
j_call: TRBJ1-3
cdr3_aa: CASSLNSNSGNTIYF
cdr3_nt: TGTGCCAGCAGCTTGAACAGCAACTCTGGAAACACCATATATTTT

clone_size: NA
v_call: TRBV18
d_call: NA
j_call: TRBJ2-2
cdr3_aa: CASSPPSSLNTGELFF
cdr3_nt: TGTGCCAGCTCACCACCGTCAAGCTTAAACACCGGGGAGCTGTTTTTT

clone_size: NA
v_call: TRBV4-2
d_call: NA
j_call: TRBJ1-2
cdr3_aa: CASSPGNGYGYTF
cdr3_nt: TGTGCCAGCAGCCCCGGGAATGGCTATGGCTACACCTTC

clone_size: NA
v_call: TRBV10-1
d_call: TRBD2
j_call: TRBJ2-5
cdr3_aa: CASSAASGGQETQYF
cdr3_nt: TGCGCCAGCAGTGCGGCTAGCGGGGGCCAAGAGACCCAGTACTTC

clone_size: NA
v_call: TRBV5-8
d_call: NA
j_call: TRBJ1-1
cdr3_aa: CASPNSWTVVLTEAFF
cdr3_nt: TGTGCCAGCCCTAACTCTTGGACAGTGGTATTGACTGAAGCTTTCTTT

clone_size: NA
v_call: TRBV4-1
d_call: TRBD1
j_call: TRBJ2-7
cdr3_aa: CASSQGPGTGVSYEQYF
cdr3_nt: TGCGCCAGCAGCCAGGGGCCCGGGACAGGGGTGTCCTACGAGCAGTACTTC

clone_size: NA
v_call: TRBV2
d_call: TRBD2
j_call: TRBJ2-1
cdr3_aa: CASRSSGGPPNEQFF
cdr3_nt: TGTGCCAGCAGATCTAGCGGGGGCCCCCCCAATGAGCAGTTCTTC

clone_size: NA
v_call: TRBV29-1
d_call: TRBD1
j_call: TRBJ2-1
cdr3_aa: CSVGDSSNEQFF
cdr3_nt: TGCAGCGTTGGGGACAGCTCTAATGAGCAGTTCTTC

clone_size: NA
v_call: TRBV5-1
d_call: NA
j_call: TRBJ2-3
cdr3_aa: CASTTGEHTDTQYF
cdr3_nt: TGCGCCAGCACCACCGGGGAACACACAGATACGCAGTATTTT

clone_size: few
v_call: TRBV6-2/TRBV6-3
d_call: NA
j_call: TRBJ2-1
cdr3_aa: CASSYSTGIEQFF
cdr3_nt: TGTGCCAGCAGTTACTCTACAGGTATTGAGCAGTTCTTC

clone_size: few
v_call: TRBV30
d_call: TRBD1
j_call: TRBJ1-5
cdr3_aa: CAWSVHRGSQPQHF
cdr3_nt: TGTGCCTGGAGTGTCCACAGGGGGAGTCAGCCCCAGCATTTT

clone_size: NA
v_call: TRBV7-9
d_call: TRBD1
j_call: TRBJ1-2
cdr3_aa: CASSLVVAGQYNYGYTF
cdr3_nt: TGTGCCAGCAGCTTAGTAGTTGCGGGACAGTATAACTATGGCTACACCTTC

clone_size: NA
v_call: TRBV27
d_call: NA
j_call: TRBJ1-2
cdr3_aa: CASRKDIYGYTF
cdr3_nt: TGTGCCAGCAGAAAGGACATCTACGGCTACACCTTC

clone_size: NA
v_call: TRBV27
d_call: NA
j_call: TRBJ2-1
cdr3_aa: CASRTRGPENEQFF
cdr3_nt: TGTGCCAGCAGGACTAGGGGTCCGGAAAATGAGCAGTTCTTC

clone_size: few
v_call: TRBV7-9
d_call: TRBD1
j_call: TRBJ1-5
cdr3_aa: CASSSGQGVGQPQHF
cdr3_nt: TGTGCCAGCAGCTCCGGACAGGGTGTCGGTCAGCCCCAGCATTTT

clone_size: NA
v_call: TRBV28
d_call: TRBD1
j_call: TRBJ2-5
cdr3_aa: CAGRTGNEETQYF
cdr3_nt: TGTGCCGGCCGGACAGGGAATGAAGAGACCCAGTACTTC

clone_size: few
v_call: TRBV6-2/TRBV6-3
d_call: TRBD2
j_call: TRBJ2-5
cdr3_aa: CASSYSMAGGFQETQYF
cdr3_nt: TGTGCCAGCAGTTACTCGATGGCGGGGGGATTTCAAGAGACCCAGTACTTC

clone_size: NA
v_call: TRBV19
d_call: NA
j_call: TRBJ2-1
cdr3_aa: CASSNGRRNEQFF
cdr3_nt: TGTGCCAGTAGCAATGGACGGAGGAATGAGCAGTTCTTC

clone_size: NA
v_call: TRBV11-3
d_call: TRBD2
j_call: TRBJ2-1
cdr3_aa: CASSVASGGIYNEQFF
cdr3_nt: TGTGCCAGCAGCGTGGCTAGCGGGGGGATTTACAATGAGCAGTTCTTC

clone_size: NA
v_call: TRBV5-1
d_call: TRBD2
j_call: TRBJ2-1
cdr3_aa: CASSLRTSGGVGEQFF
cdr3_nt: TGCGCCAGCAGCTTACGGACTAGCGGGGGGGTAGGTGAGCAGTTCTTC

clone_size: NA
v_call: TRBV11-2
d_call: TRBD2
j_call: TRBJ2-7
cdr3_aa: CASSLNGAASGGQGQYF
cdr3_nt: TGTGCCAGCAGCTTAAACGGCGCGGCTAGCGGGGGACAAGGGCAGTACTTC

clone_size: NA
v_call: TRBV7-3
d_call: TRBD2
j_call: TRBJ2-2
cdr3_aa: CASSSQLAGGLTGELFF
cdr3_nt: TGTGCCAGCAGCTCCCAACTAGCGGGGGGTTTAACCGGGGAGCTGTTTTTT

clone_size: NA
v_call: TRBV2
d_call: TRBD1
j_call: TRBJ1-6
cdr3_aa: CASSPRDRSYNSPLHF
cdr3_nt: TGTGCCAGCAGCCCCCGGGACAGGTCCTATAATTCACCCCTCCACTTT

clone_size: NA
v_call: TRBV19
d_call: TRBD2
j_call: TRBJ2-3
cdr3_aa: CASSISGTSVTSDTQYF
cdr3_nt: TGTGCCAGTAGTATATCCGGGACTAGCGTCACCTCAGATACGCAGTATTTT

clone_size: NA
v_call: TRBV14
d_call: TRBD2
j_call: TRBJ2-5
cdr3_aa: CASSLSGAQETQYF
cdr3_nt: TGTGCCAGCAGCTTGAGCGGGGCCCAAGAGACCCAGTACTTC

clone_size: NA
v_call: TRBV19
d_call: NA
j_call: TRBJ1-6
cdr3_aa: CASSIGGFNSPLHF
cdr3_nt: TGTGCCAGTAGTATTGGAGGGTTTAATTCACCCCTCCACTTT

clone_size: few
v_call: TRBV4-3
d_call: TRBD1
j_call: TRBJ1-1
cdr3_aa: CASRLDRSYTEAFF
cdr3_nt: TGCGCCAGCCGCTTGGACAGGAGCTACACTGAAGCTTTCTTT